A single T cell receptor beta chain is shown here with its context. Its antigen remains unidentified. This sample was included in a study of a mutant IDH1 vaccine in newly diagnosed glioma. Time point noted: week 47, end of study. Mutant IDH1 20-mer peptide, at 300 ug, made up each vaccine dose, with topical imiquimod. The donors had new WHO grade 3 or 4 astrocytomas; these were IDH1-mutant and ATRX-lost. Study-wide results and caveats: In about 93% of patients, immune responses induced by the vaccine occurred.

The data were produced by immunoSEQ multiplex PCR, yet TCRdb's version contains in-frame clones alone and is incomplete. The sample has 45,000 to 65,000 clones, about two thirds seen once. V dropped 1 base and J dropped 15; count of bases not matched to a gene: 7. The CDR3 runs 14 residues. CDR1 is MGHRA and CDR2 is YSYEKL in the germline V gene. The J gene is TRBJ2-1, the V gene TRBV4-1, with 12 positions matching TRBD2. This sample comprised peripheral blood mononuclear cells (PBMCs), obtained from a glioma patient whose treatment included an IDH1 peptide vaccine. This TCR was recovered from a man between 35 and 55 years old with glioma. Some clones in this sample may be carry-over from other donors' samples. CDR3 in DNA: TGCGCCAGCAGCCAAGTTTCTAGCGGGGGGGCTGGGTTCTTC. Translation: CASSQVSSGGAGFF.